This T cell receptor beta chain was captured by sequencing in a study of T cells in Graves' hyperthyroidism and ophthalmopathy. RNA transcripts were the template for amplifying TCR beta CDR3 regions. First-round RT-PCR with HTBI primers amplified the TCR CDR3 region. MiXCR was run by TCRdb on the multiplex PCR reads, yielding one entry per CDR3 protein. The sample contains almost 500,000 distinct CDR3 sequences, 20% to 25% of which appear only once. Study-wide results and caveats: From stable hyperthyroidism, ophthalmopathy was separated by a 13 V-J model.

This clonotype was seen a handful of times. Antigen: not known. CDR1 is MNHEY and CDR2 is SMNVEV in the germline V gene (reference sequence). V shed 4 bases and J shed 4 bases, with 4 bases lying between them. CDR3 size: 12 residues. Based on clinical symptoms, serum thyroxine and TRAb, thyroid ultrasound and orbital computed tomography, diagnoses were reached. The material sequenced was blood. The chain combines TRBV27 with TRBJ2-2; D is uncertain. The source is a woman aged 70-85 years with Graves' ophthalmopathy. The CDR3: CASSSATGELFF. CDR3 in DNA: TGTGCCAGCAGTTCCGCCACCGGGGAGCTGTTTTTT.